This TCR beta chain comes out of a study of blood T cell dynamics during melanoma immunotherapy. Data came from immunoSEQ multiplex PCR; TCRdb stores just in-frame clones and leaves some out. Counted here are some 15,000 clones, more than 85% occurring once; the ten biggest clones make up roughly 2%. The length of the CDR3 is 18 residues. The trim removed 7 bases at V and 0 bases at J, leaving 8 bases unmatched. In germline, CDR1 is MNHEY, CDR2 SMNVEV (reference sequence). The time point: pre-treatment baseline. This sample comprised blood, obtained from a patient treated with checkpoint blockade. This receptor was identified in a human donor with melanoma. V and J are TRBV27 and TRBJ2-3; the match to TRBD2 covers 15 bases. CDR3 sequence (DNA): TGTGCCAGCATCCCTAGGACTAGCGGGGGGGGGAGCACAGATACGCAGTATTTT. This translates into CASIPRTSGGGSTDTQYF.